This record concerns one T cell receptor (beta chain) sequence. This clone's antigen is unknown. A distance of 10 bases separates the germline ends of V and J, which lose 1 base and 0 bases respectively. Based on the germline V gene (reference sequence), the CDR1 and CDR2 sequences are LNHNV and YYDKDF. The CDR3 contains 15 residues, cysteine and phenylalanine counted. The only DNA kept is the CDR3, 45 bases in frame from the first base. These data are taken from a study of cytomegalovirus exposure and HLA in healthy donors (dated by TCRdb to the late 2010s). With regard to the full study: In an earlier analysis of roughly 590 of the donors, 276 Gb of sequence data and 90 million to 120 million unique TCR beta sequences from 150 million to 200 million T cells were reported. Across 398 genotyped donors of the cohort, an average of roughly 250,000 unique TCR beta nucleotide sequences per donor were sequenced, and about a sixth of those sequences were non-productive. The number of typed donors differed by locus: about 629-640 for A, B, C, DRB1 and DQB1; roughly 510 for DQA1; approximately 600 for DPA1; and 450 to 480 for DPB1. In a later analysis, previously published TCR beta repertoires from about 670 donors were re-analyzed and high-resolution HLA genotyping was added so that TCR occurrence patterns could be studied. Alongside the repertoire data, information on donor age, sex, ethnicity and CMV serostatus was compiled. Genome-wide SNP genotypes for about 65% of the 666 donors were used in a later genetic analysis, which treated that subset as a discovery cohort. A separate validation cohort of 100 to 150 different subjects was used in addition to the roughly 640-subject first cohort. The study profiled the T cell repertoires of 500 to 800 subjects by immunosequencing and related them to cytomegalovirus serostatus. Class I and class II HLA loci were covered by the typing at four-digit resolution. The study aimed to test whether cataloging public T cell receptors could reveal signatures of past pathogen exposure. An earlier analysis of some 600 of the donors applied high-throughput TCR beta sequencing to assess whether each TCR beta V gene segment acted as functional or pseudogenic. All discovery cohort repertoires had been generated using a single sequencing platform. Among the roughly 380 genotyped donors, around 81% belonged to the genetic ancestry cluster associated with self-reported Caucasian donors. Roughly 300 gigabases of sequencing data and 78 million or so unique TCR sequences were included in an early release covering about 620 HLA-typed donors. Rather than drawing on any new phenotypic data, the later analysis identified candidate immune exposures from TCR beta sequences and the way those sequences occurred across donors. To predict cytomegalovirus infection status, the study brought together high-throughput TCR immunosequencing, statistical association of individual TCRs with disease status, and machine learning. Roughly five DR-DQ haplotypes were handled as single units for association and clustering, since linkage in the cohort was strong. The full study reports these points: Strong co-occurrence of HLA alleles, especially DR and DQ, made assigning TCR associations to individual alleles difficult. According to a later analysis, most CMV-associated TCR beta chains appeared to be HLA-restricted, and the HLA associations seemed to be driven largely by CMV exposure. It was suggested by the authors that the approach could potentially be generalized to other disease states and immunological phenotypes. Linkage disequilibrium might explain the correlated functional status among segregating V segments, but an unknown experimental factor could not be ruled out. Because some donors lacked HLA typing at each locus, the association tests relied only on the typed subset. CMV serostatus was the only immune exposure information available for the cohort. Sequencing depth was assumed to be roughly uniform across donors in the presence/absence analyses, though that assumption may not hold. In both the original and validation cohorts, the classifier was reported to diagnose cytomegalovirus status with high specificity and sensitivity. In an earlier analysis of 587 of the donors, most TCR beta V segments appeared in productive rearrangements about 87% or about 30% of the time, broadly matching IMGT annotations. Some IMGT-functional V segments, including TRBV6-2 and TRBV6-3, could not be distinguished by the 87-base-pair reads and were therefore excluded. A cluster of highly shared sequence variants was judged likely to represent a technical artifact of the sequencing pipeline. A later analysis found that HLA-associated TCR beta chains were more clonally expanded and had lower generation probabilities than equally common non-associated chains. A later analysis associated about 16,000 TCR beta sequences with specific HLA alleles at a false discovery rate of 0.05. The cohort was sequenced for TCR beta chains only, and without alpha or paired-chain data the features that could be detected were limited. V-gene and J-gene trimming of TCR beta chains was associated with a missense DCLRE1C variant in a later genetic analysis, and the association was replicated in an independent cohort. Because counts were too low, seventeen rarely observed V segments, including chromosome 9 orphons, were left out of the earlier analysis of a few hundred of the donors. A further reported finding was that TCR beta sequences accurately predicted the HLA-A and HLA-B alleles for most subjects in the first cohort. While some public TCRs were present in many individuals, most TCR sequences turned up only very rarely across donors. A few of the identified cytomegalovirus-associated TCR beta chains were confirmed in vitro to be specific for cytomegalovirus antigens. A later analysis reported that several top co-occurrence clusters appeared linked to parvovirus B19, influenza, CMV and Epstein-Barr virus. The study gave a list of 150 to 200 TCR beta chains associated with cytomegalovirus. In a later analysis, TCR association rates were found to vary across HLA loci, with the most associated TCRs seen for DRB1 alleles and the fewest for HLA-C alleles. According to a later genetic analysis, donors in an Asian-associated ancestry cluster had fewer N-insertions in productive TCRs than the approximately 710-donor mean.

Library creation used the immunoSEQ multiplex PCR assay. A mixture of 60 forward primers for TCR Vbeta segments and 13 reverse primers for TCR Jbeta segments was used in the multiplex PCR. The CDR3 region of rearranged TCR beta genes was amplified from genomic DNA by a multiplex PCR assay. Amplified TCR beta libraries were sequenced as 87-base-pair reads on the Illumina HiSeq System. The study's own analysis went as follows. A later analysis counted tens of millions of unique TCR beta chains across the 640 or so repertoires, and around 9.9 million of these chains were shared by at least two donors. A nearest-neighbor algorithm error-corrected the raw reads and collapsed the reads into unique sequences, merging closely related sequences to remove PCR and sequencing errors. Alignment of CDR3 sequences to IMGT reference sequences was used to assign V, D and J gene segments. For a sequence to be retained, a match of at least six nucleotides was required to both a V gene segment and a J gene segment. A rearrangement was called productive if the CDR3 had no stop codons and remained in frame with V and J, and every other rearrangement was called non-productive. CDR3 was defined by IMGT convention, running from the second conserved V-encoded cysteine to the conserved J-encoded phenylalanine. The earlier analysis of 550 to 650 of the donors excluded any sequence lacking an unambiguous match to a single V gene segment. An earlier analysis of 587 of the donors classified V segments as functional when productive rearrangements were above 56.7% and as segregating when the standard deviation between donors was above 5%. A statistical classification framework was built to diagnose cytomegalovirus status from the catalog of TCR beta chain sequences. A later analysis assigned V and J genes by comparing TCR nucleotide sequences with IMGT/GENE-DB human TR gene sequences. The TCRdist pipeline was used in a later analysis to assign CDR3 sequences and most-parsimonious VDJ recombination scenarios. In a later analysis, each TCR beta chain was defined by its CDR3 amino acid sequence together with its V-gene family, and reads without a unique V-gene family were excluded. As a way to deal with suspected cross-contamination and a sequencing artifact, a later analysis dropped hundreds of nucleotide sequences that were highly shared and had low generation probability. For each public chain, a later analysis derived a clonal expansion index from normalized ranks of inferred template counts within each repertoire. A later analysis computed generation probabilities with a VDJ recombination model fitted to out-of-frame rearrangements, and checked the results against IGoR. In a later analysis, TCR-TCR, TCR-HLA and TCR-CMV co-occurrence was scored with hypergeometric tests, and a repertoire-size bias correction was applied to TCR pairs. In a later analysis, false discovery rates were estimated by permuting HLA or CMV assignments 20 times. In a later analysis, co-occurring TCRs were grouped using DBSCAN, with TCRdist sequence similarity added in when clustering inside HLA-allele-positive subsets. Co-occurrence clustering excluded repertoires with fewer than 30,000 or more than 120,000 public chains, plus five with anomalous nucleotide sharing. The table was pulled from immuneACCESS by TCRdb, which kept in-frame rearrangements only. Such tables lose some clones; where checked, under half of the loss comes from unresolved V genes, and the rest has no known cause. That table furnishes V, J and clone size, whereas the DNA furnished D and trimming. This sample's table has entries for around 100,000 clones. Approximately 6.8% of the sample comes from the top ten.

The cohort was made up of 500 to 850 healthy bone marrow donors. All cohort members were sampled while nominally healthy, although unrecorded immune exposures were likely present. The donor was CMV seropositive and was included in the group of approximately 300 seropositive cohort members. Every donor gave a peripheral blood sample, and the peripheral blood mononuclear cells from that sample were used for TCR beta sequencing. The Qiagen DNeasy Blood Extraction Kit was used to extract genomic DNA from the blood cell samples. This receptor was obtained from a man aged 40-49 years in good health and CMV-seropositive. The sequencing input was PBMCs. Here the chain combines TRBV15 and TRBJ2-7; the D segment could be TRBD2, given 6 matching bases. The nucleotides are TGTGCCACCAGCAGAGGGGGGGTCTCCTCCTACGAGCAGTACTTC. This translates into CATSRGGVSSYEQYF.